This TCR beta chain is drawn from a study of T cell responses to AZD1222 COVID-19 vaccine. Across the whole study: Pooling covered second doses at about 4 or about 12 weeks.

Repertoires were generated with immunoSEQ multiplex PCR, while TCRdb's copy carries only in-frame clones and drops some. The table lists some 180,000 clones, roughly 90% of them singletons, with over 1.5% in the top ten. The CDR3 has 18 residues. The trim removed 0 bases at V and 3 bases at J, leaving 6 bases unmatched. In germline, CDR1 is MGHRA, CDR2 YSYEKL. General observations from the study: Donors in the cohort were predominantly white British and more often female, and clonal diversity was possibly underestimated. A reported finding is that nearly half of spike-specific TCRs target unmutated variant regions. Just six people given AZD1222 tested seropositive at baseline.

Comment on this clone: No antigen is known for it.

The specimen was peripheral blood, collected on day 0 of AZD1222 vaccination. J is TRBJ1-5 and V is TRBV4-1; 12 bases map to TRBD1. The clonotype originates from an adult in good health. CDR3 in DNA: TGCGCCAGCAGCCAAGATGGGACAGGGGGCATCTACAATCAGCCCCAGCATTTT. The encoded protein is CASSQDGTGGIYNQPQHF.